This T cell receptor (beta chain) emerged from a study of T cell repertoires in cytomegalovirus infection. Overall study context: Used in the study were CMV epitopes, some recently identified and HLA-C-restricted, others well-studied and HLA-B-restricted. Both a matching HLA type and CMV infection were indicated by public TCR beta signatures.

TCRdb itself ran the reads through MiXCR, one entry per CDR3 protein. The table shows fewer than 85,000 distinct CDR3 sequences, with approximately 43% occurring only once. Points from the study as a whole: HLA-C-restricted, CMV-specific TCR beta clonotypes were dominant ex vivo.

This CDR3 region has 14 residues. Germline CDR1 reads SGHVS; CDR2 reads FNYEAQ. Trimming removed 4 bases from V and 2 bases from J, with 11 bases in between. The table lists this clonotype with a few counts. Antigen unknown. The chain recombines TRBV7-6 with TRBJ1-1; D is unresolved. The receptor comes from a human donor in good health (CMV status not recorded). Some clones in this sample may be carry-over from other donors' samples. Sequenced material: CD8+ T cells from cultured PBMCs, taken from culture after CMV antigen stimulation. Here the CDR3 DNA reads TGTGCCAGCAGCTCAACCCTGCGCAACACTGAAGCTTTCTTT. This encodes CASSSTLRNTEAFF.